Listed below are T cell receptor beta chains from one sample, sequenced in a study of blood T cell repertoires in COVID-19. Profiled with immunoSEQ multiplex PCR; TCRdb holds only in-frame clones, not every one. The profile shows roughly 250,000 clones, roughly 91% of them singletons. The source material was PBMCs or T cells enriched from blood (not recorded which). All receptors come from a woman between 35 and 50 years old with acute COVID-19. Each CDR3 is given with its conserved first and last residue. A D gene is named only where the DNA matches it firmly. Size is stated for part of the rows, as once, few or many counts, or as a class when the clone is expanded.

d_gene,j_gene,abundance,v_gene,CDR3nt,CDR3aa
TRBD2,TRBJ2-1,-,TRBV7-8,TGTGCCAGCAGCTTCACCAGGGGACTAGCGGGATCTGAGCAGTTCTTC,CASSFTRGLAGSEQFF
-,TRBJ2-5,-,TRBV2,TGTGCCAGCAGACTATCTGGACTAAACCAAGAGACCCAGTACTTC,CASRLSGLNQETQYF
TRBD1,TRBJ1-2,-,TRBV7-9,TGTGCCAGCAGCTTCCCCAACCGTTTGACAGGGGGCTACACCTTC,CASSFPNRLTGGYTF
-,TRBJ2-1,-,TRBV7-8,TGTGCCAGCAGCTTAGGACTATCCAACTACAATGAGCAGTTCTTC,CASSLGLSNYNEQFF
-,TRBJ1-3,-,TRBV7-8,TGTGCCAGCAGCCCAGGAGGGTTTCGTGACTCTAGAAACACCATATATTTT,CASSPGGFRDSRNTIYF
-,TRBJ1-5,once,TRBV19,TGTGCCAGTAGTATTAGGGGGAGCCTTCAGCCCCAGCATTTT,CASSIRGSLQPQHF
TRBD2,TRBJ2-7,few,TRBV5-1,TGCGCCAGCAGCTTGACTAGCGCGAGCTCCTACGAGCAGTACTTC,CASSLTSASSYEQYF
-,TRBJ1-2,-,TRBV15,TGTGCCACCAGAAGAAGAGACTCCTATGGCTACACCTTC,CATRRRDSYGYTF
TRBD2,TRBJ2-1,-,TRBV18,TGTGCCAGCTCACCACCTACGGGAGGGACCTACAATGAGCAGTTCTTC,CASSPPTGGTYNEQFF
TRBD1,TRBJ2-1,-,TRBV11-3,TGTGCCAGCAGCGGAACAGGACAGGGTCGCGACAATGAGCAGTTCTTC,CASSGTGQGRDNEQFF
-,TRBJ1-6,-,TRBV2,TGTGCCAGCAGTGAACGCAGTACCGGCGGGTCACCCCTCCACTTT,CASSERSTGGSPLHF
-,TRBJ2-2,-,TRBV28,TGTGCCAGCACCCCGGGGATCGGGGAGCTGTTTTTT,CASTPGIGELFF
-,TRBJ1-2,-,TRBV3-1/TRBV3-2,TGTGCCAGCAGCCTCCAGGGTAACTATGGCTACACCTTC,CASSLQGNYGYTF
-,TRBJ1-5,-,TRBV7-8,TGTGCCAGCAGCTTAGTACGGAGCAATCAGCCCCAGCATTTT,CASSLVRSNQPQHF
TRBD1,TRBJ1-4,-,TRBV4-1,TGCGCCAGCAGCCAAGAAATGGCAGGGGGCCGCAGGGGTAATGAAAAACTGTTTTTT,CASSQEMAGGRRGNEKLFF